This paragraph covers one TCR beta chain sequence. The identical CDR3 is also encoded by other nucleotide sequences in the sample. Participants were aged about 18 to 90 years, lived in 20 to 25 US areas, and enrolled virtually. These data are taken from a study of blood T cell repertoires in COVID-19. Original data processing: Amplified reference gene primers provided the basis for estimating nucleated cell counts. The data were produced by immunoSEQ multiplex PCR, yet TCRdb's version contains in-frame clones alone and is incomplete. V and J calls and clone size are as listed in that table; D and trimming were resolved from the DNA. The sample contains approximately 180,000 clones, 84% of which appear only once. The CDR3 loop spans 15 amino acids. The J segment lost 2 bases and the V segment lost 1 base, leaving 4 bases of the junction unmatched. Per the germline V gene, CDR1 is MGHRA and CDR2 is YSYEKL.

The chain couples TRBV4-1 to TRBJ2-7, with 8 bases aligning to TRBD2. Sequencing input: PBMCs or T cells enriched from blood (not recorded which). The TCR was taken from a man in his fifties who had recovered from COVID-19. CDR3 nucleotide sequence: TGCGCCAGCAGCCAAGCGGGGGGGGTACCCTACGAGCAGTACTTC. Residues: CASSQAGGVPYEQYF.